Listed below are T cell receptor beta chains from one sample, sequenced in a study of response to subunit inactivated influenza vaccine. TCRdb itself ran the RT-PCR reads through MiXCR, one entry per CDR3 protein. The data show around 760,000 distinct CDR3 sequences, with roughly 13% seen just once and roughly 6.4% held by the top ten. Sequences were derived from PBMCs from blood, sampled around 14 days before vaccination. The receptor set was obtained from a man between 45 and 60 years old who received an inactivated influenza vaccine. Each CDR3 is given with its conserved first and last residue. The order of the fields is J gene, V gene, clone size, CDR3 protein. Only part of the rows carry a size: once, few, many, or a class if the clone is expanded.

j_gene: TRBJ2-7
v_gene: TRBV20-1
abundance: few
CDR3aa: CSARFSGTIPYEQYF

j_gene: TRBJ2-7
v_gene: TRBV28
abundance: few
CDR3aa: CASSWDRFEQYF

j_gene: TRBJ2-3
v_gene: TRBV14
abundance: few
CDR3aa: CASSQFLSGGGLGTDTQYF

j_gene: TRBJ2-3
v_gene: TRBV3-1
abundance: NA
CDR3aa: CASSHLRDSRTQYF

j_gene: TRBJ2-1
v_gene: TRBV9
abundance: NA
CDR3aa: CASSVVPAGLNEQFF

j_gene: TRBJ1-2
v_gene: TRBV2
abundance: few
CDR3aa: CASTLTGGFYGYTF

j_gene: TRBJ1-1
v_gene: TRBV19
abundance: NA
CDR3aa: CASSIVGLGTEAFF

j_gene: TRBJ2-1
v_gene: TRBV20-1
abundance: NA
CDR3aa: CSCVEGGYNEQFF

j_gene: TRBJ2-2
v_gene: TRBV6-6
abundance: medium-sized
CDR3aa: CAIQQWGTGELFF

j_gene: TRBJ1-5
v_gene: TRBV5-5
abundance: few
CDR3aa: CASSSGTGGSQPQHF

j_gene: TRBJ2-2
v_gene: TRBV30
abundance: NA
CDR3aa: CAWSGSGTGGTGELFF

j_gene: TRBJ2-5
v_gene: TRBV5-1
abundance: NA
CDR3aa: CASSWMTGNAETQYF

j_gene: TRBJ2-3
v_gene: TRBV28
abundance: NA
CDR3aa: CASSPDRVLVRTQYF

j_gene: TRBJ1-4
v_gene: TRBV10-3
abundance: NA
CDR3aa: CATQAGGNEKLFF

j_gene: TRBJ2-1
v_gene: TRBV28
abundance: few
CDR3aa: CASSFVLAPSYNEQFF

j_gene: TRBJ1-4
v_gene: TRBV18
abundance: few
CDR3aa: CASSPNSALAPRTNEKLFF

j_gene: TRBJ2-1
v_gene: TRBV7-6
abundance: NA
CDR3aa: CASSSTTGFGSYNEQFF

j_gene: TRBJ2-7
v_gene: TRBV28
abundance: NA
CDR3aa: CASSFASGRARGEQYF

j_gene: TRBJ2-3
v_gene: TRBV5-1
abundance: NA
CDR3aa: CASRGRGTSTDTQYF

j_gene: TRBJ2-2
v_gene: TRBV7-2
abundance: few
CDR3aa: CASSLVQGRTGELFF

j_gene: TRBJ2-7
v_gene: TRBV28
abundance: few
CDR3aa: CASSTESYEQYF

j_gene: TRBJ2-7
v_gene: TRBV4-3
abundance: NA
CDR3aa: CASSQFNSGDEQYF